This T cell receptor beta chain was found in a study of blood T cells in healthy people across ages. Study-wide findings and caveats: TCR beta diversity per million T cells fell roughly linearly with age. Underestimates were what the diversity estimates from one million T cells were considered to be.

This clonotype was detected only a few times. Its antigen is as yet unknown. At one of its ends the junction is not consistent with the germline gene, which may arise from a read error. Alongside a J-beta primer mix, a sample-barcoded 5' primer served in a second PCR lasting 7 to 11 cycles. TCRdb reanalysed the 5' RACE reads using MiXCR and keeps one entry per CDR3 protein. In the table there are about 780,000 distinct CDR3 sequences, roughly 60% of which are singletons. CDR1 and CDR2 from the germline V gene are DFQATT and SNEGSKA (reference sequence). The CDR3 spans 15 residues. The donors, aged roughly 6 to 100, were healthy Caucasians from Russia. Each of the donors had roughly 9.3 milliliters of peripheral blood drawn into EDTA-treated Vacutainer tubes.

This clonotype was obtained from a man aged 25-45 years in good health. Material: blood. This chain joins TRBV20-1 and TRBJ2-6; D is perhaps TRBD2 (6 bases). CDR3 DNA: TGCAGTGCTACCTCGGGGGACTCTGGGGCCGACGTCCTGACTTTC. It translates to CSATSGDSGADVLTF.